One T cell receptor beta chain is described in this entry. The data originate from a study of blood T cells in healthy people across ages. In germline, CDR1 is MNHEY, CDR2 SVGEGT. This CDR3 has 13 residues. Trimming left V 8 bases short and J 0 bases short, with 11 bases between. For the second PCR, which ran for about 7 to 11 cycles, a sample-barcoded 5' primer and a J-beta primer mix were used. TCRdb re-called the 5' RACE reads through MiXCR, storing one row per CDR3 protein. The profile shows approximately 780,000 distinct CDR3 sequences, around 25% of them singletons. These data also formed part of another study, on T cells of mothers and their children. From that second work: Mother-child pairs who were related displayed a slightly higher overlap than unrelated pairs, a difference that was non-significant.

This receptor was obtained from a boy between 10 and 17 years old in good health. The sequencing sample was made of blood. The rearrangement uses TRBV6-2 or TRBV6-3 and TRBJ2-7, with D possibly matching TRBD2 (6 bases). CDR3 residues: CASWGVSSYEQYF. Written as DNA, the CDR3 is TGTGCCAGCTGGGGGGTCTCCTCCTACGAGCAGTACTTC.